This is a list of T cell receptor beta chains from one sample in a study of cytomegalovirus exposure and HLA in healthy donors. TCRdb's copy holds only in-frame clones and misses some; the assay was immunoSEQ multiplex PCR. The profile shows 70,000 or so clones, about 94% of them singletons. Sequencing was done on a sample of PBMCs. The receptors shown here come from a young woman in good health and CMV-seronegative. Both conserved end residues are part of each CDR3.

J | V | CDR3
TRBJ2-1 | TRBV5-4 | CASSLPRGDEQFF
TRBJ2-2 | TRBV5-4 | CASSPGTGDTGELFF
TRBJ1-1 | TRBV4-3 | CASSRRGATEAFF
TRBJ2-3 | TRBV23-1 | CASSQSNGFTDTQYF
TRBJ2-2 | TRBV5-6 | CASSFWGMGRDTGELFF
TRBJ2-3 | TRBV15 | CATSRGLAEQATDTQYF
TRBJ1-6 | TRBV5-1 | CASSPGQGLKGSPLHF
TRBJ2-1 | TRBV10-3 | CAIKWGTSSGDNEQFF
TRBJ2-3 | TRBV10-3 | CAISEVPSGGSTDTQYF
TRBJ2-7 | TRBV9 | CASSVGQSSSYEQYF
TRBJ1-5 | TRBV25-1 | CASSDPGINQPQHF
TRBJ2-4 | TRBV5-6 | CASSQETQNIQYF
TRBJ2-2 | TRBV30 | CAWSRGNTGELFF
TRBJ1-3 | TRBV23-1 | CASRVDRCSGNTIYF
TRBJ2-5 | TRBV28 | CASRWAGEETQYF
TRBJ2-2 | TRBV19 | CASSIPGQGNTGELFF
TRBJ2-1 | TRBV5-4 | CASSTLGGGYNEQFF
TRBJ2-3 | TRBV5-8 | CASSLGQTSGGPDTQYF
TRBJ2-7 | TRBV6-1 | CASSEQTGTGEQYF
TRBJ2-7 | TRBV10-1 | CASSGGSIGQNLDEQYF
TRBJ2-5 | TRBV19 | CASSRGVSGTARATQYF
TRBJ1-3 | TRBV28 | CASSWDRSGNTIYF
TRBJ1-2 | TRBV6-5 | CASRQFSGGYGYTF
TRBJ2-5 | TRBV6-5 | CASSPGGAETQYF
TRBJ2-1 | TRBV4-2 | CASSQEPSLSYNEQFF
TRBJ2-7 | TRBV2 | CASSDTSGGFYEQYF
TRBJ1-1 | TRBV7-9 | CASSPTGEAFF
TRBJ1-5 | TRBV6-1 | CASDRDDQPQHF
TRBJ2-5 | TRBV5-4 | CASSLTTQETQYF
TRBJ1-2 | TRBV4-3 | CASSQEWKQGRIYGYTF
TRBJ1-1 | TRBV6-5 | CASSYFTGTTEAFF
TRBJ1-1 | TRBV2 | CARRTGANTEAFF
TRBJ2-3 | TRBV2 | CASGRTSGRATDTQYF
TRBJ2-2 | TRBV6-1 | CASMVTVANTGELFF
TRBJ1-2 | TRBV9 | CASSAEISGNYGYTF
TRBJ2-1 | TRBV9 | CASSPKGLAGGLTYNEQFF
TRBJ1-6 | TRBV5-4 | CASSPDRGNSPLHF
TRBJ2-2 | TRBV6-5 | CASSYGQVNTGELFF
TRBJ1-6 | TRBV9 | CASSVGVQGGAPLHF
TRBJ1-4 | TRBV4-1 | CASSQVEITGEKLFF
TRBJ2-3 | TRBV19 | CASSIRTSGTRGTQYF
TRBJ1-1 | TRBV5-4 | CASSYRTGRTEAFF
TRBJ2-2 | TRBV6-6 | CASSYPAGVGGELFF
TRBJ2-2 | TRBV14 | CASSPRGVGATGELFF
TRBJ2-5 | TRBV10-3 | CAIRLDSQETQYF
TRBJ2-7 | TRBV10-3 | CAINTGGRDEQYF
TRBJ1-1 | TRBV10-3 | CAISPRNTEAFF
TRBJ2-1 | TRBV4-3 | CASSLGTGTYNEQFF